This T cell receptor (beta chain) is drawn from a study of shared clonotypes between healthy human individuals. Concerning this clone: It differs at one base from a far larger clone, so likely a read error. The same CDR3 also results from other DNA sequences found in this sample.

The CDR3 totals 16 residues. CDR1 and CDR2 (germline): LGHNA, YNFKEQ. Sequencing used immunoSEQ multiplex PCR; TCRdb keeps in-frame clones, though not all of them. The table records about 470,000 clones, roughly 80% of them present only once. The gene calls are TRBV4-2 and TRBJ2-7; D tentatively reads TRBD1 or TRBD2 (5 bases each). Sequencing was carried out using PBMCs. The source of this sequence is a woman in her forties in good health. Some clones in this sample may be carry-over from other donors' samples. The CDR3 DNA reads TGTGCTAGCAGCCAAGACGAGGGGCAGGGCGTCGACGAGCAGTACTTC. Protein sequence: CASSQDEGQGVDEQYF.